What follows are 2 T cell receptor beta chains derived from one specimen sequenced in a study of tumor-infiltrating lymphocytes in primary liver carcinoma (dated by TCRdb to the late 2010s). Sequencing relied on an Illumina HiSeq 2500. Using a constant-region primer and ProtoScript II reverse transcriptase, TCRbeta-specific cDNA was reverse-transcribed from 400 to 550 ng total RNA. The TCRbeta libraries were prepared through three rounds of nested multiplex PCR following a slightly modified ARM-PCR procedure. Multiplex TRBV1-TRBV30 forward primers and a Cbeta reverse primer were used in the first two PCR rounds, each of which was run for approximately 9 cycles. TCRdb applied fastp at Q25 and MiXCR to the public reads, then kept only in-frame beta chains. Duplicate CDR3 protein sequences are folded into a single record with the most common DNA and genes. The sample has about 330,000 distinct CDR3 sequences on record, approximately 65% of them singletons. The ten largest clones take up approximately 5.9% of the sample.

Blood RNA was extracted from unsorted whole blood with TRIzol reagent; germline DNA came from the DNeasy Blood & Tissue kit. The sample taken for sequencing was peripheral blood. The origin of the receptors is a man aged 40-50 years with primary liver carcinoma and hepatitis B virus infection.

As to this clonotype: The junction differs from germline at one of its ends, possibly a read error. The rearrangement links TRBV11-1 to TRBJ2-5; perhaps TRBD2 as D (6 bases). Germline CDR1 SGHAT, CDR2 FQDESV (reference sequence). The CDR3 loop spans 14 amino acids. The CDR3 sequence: CASSFVQYREIQYF. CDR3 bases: TGTGCCAGCAGCTTTGTACAGTACCGGGAGATCCAGTACTTC.

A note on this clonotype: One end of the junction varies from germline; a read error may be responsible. In DNA form, the CDR3 reads TGTGCCATCACTGAGCGACAAGGCACGCCGACAGATACGCAGTATTTT. Its translation is CAITERQGTPTDTQYF. The rearrangement links TRBV10-3 to TRBJ2-3; D remains unclear. The CDR3 has 16 amino acids. CDR1 ENHRY and CDR2 SYGVKD come from the germline V gene.